These 3 T cell receptor beta chains originate from one sample sequenced in a study of long-term antiretroviral therapy in people with HIV (dated by TCRdb to the early 2020s). The immunoSEQ hsTCRB v3.0 assay was used at survey level resolution to sequence the TRB variable region. Imported from immuneACCESS, the table was reduced by TCRdb to in-frame sequences with V and J called. These copies leave out some clones; in studies compared against another copy, an unresolved V gene accounts for under half, and the cause of the remainder is not known. Recorded for this sample are some 18,000 clones; approximately 88% of them occurred a single time. The ten largest make up approximately 4.2% of the sample. Material: unsorted PBMCs, obtained 2.1 years after starting antiretroviral therapy. Every receptor here comes from a man between 18 and 29 years old with HIV.

V is TRBV7-2 and J is TRBJ2-7; maybe TRBD2 (7 bases). Germline V gene data show CDR1 as SGHTA and CDR2 as FQGNSA. V was shortened by 1 base and J by 6 bases, with 16 bases between the two germline ends. The CDR3 sequence is 15 residues long. Here the CDR3 DNA reads TGTGCCAGCAGCTTAGACCCCCGGGGGGCAGGCGAGCAGTACTTC. Protein product: CASSLDPRGAGEQYF.

This chain joins TRBV7-9 and TRBJ2-7; D remains ambiguous. This CDR3 is built from 11 residues. Germline V lookup: CDR1 SEHNR, CDR2 FQNEAQ (reference sequence). V lost 1 base and J lost 6, with 4 bases in between. The CDR3 region is CASSLVREQYF. CDR3 nucleotides: TGTGCCAGCAGCTTAGTGCGCGAGCAGTACTTC.

This chain joins TRBV4-2 and TRBJ2-7; D unresolved. V was trimmed by 0 bases and J by 4 bases, leaving 10 bases between them. Per germline, CDR1 LGHNA and CDR2 YNFKEQ. This CDR3 contains 14 residues. The chain's CDR3 is CASSQEAEPYEQYF. CDR3 bases: TGTGCCAGCAGCCAAGAAGCAGAACCTTACGAGCAGTACTTC.